The rows below give T cell receptor beta chains drawn from one sample of a study of monozygotic twins with cystic fibrosis. Libraries were prepared by immunoSEQ multiplex PCR; TCRdb keeps only in-frame clonotypes and omits some of them. The profile shows tens of thousands of clones, 95% to 97% of them singletons. Sequencing input: blood. All receptors come from a girl under 10 years old with cystic fibrosis. Each CDR3 is given with its conserved first and last residue. D genes are given only for firm matches. Expanded clones get a size class; other rows say once, few or many, or leave the size out.

16	TRBV5-1	NA	TRBJ1-6	NA	CASSLVEADYNSPLHF	TGCGCCAGCAGCTTGGTTGAAGCGGACTATAATTCACCCCTCCACTTT
13	TRBV15	once	TRBJ2-3	NA	CATSRDRWDTQYF	TGTGCCACCAGCAGAGATAGATGGGATACGCAGTATTTT
14	TRBV4-2	once	TRBJ2-7	TRBD1	CASSHRTGIYEQYF	TGTGCCAGCAGCCACCGGACAGGGATTTACGAGCAGTACTTC
12	TRBV19	NA	TRBJ2-1	NA	CASRPVLGEQFF	TGTGCCAGTAGACCCGTGTTGGGGGAGCAGTTCTTC
15	TRBV11-1	NA	TRBJ2-7	TRBD2	CASSLGLAGSYEQYF	TGTGCCAGCAGCTTGGGACTAGCGGGATCCTACGAGCAGTACTTC
16	TRBV9	NA	TRBJ2-3	TRBD2	CASSVEGLADTDTQYF	TGTGCCAGCAGCGTAGAGGGACTAGCAGACACAGATACGCAGTATTTT
15	TRBV7-9	NA	TRBJ1-1	NA	CASSLAEGMNTEAFF	TGTGCCAGCAGCTTAGCCGAGGGGATGAACACTGAAGCTTTCTTT
16	TRBV5-8	NA	TRBJ1-1	NA	CASSPMGKRMNTEAFF	TGTGCCAGCAGCCCAATGGGGAAACGGATGAACACTGAAGCTTTCTTT
15	TRBV28	once	TRBJ2-2	TRBD2	CASSFSGRATGELFF	TGTGCCAGCAGTTTTAGCGGGAGGGCCACCGGGGAGCTGTTTTTT
15	TRBV7-2	NA	TRBJ2-5	NA	CASSFQASETEIQYF	TGTGCCAGCAGCTTCCAAGCTTCGGAGACAGAGATCCAGTACTTC
13	TRBV6-5	NA	TRBJ1-5	NA	CASSGQRNQPQHF	TGTGCCAGCAGCGGACAGCGCAATCAGCCCCAGCATTTT
13	TRBV6-6	NA	TRBJ2-3	NA	CASSLLAPDTQYF	TGTGCCAGCAGTCTTCTAGCCCCTGATACGCAGTATTTT
15	TRBV15	few	TRBJ2-7	NA	CATSRGGTTGVEQYF	TGTGCCACCAGCAGAGGGGGGACTACAGGGGTCGAGCAGTACTTC
16	TRBV21-1	NA	TRBJ1-1	NA	CASSARDGTMNTEAFF	TGTGCCAGCAGCGCCCGCGACGGCACCATGAACACTGAAGCTTTCTTT
17	TRBV11-3	NA	TRBJ2-7	NA	CASRKSASLTSAYEQYF	TGTGCCAGCAGAAAATCCGCTAGCTTAACTTCGGCCTACGAGCAGTACTTC
17	TRBV13	NA	TRBJ1-5	NA	CASSLVRGRYSNQPQHF	TGTGCCAGCAGCTTAGTCCGGGGACGGTATAGCAATCAGCCCCAGCATTTT
13	TRBV2	NA	TRBJ2-5	NA	CASSGPSQETQYF	TGTGCCAGCAGTGGACCGTCACAAGAGACCCAGTACTTC
15	TRBV10-3	NA	TRBJ2-2	TRBD2	CAITASGRAGGELFF	TGTGCCATCACCGCTAGCGGGAGGGCCGGCGGGGAGCTGTTTTTT
14	TRBV30	NA	TRBJ1-3	NA	CAWSVSSSGNTIYF	TGTGCCTGGAGTGTTAGTAGTTCTGGAAACACCATATATTTT
14	TRBV5-1	NA	TRBJ2-1	NA	CASSLGSEYNEQFF	TGCGCCAGCAGCTTGGGTAGTGAGTACAATGAGCAGTTCTTC
14	TRBV2	once	TRBJ2-7	TRBD1	CASSRDRGVYEQYF	TGTGCCAGCAGTCGGGACAGGGGTGTCTACGAGCAGTACTTC
15	TRBV9	once	TRBJ2-5	NA	CASSGGHLVQETQYF	TGTGCCAGCAGCGGAGGACACTTAGTCCAAGAGACCCAGTACTTC
14	TRBV19	NA	TRBJ1-2	NA	CASSTSTGTNGYTF	TGTGCCAGTAGTACTTCGACTGGGACTAATGGCTACACCTTC
13	TRBV2	few	TRBJ1-5	NA	CASRADSNQPQHF	TGTGCCAGCAGAGCAGACAGCAATCAGCCCCAGCATTTT
16	TRBV30	once	TRBJ1-1	NA	CAWIKIDRRMDTEAFF	TGTGCCTGGATTAAAATAGACAGGAGGATGGACACTGAAGCTTTCTTT
16	TRBV28	NA	TRBJ2-2	TRBD2	CASSLGLAGGTGELFF	TGTGCCAGCAGCCTTGGACTAGCGGGAGGCACCGGGGAGCTGTTTTTT
15	TRBV4-2	NA	TRBJ2-7	TRBD1	CASSQDETGWHEQYF	TGTGCCAGCAGCCAAGATGAGACAGGGTGGCACGAGCAGTACTTC
14	TRBV29-1	NA	TRBJ2-1	NA	CSVGGGHSYNEQFF	TGCAGCGTGGGGGGGGGACACTCCTACAATGAGCAGTTCTTC
15	TRBV9	NA	TRBJ2-7	NA	CASSVDEGGPYEQYF	TGTGCCAGCAGCGTAGATGAGGGTGGACCCTACGAGCAGTACTTC
11	TRBV2	NA	TRBJ1-1	NA	CASSVTWDAFF	TGTGCCAGCAGTGTAACCTGGGACGCTTTCTTT
14	TRBV7-9	few	TRBJ1-4	NA	CASSLAETNEKLFF	TGTGCCAGCAGCTTAGCCGAGACTAATGAAAAACTGTTTTTT
14	TRBV6-5	NA	TRBJ1-1	NA	CASSPGGPWTEAFF	TGTGCCAGCAGCCCCGGGGGCCCGTGGACTGAAGCTTTCTTT
10	TRBV10-2	NA	TRBJ2-3	NA	CASSDNTQYF	TGCGCCAGCAGTGATAATACGCAGTATTTT
17	TRBV27	NA	TRBJ2-5	TRBD2	CASSPSRLAGIQETQYF	TGTGCCAGCAGTCCATCGAGACTAGCGGGGATCCAAGAGACCCAGTACTTC
16	TRBV29-1	once	TRBJ2-7	NA	CSVNARGGTGSYEQYF	TGCAGCGTCAACGCCAGAGGGGGGACTGGCTCCTACGAGCAGTACTTC
12	TRBV15	NA	TRBJ1-2	NA	CATSRDSYGYTF	TGTGCCACCAGCAGGGACTCATATGGCTACACCTTC
11	TRBV30	NA	TRBJ2-1	NA	CAWSDYNEQFF	TGTGCCTGGAGTGACTACAATGAGCAGTTCTTC
11	TRBV7-8	NA	TRBJ2-7	NA	CASSRLYEQYF	TGTGCCAGCAGCCGTCTCTACGAGCAGTACTTC